The 28 T cell receptor beta chains reported below all come from one sample, sequenced in a study of T-cell reconstitution after alpha-beta-depleted transplantation in children. It was with unique molecular identifiers that the TCRbeta library was prepared. MiXCR, applied by TCRdb to the PCR reads, yields one record per CDR3 protein. The sample has some 290,000 distinct CDR3 sequences; about a tenth are singletons. The sample here was PBMCs from the stem cell graft donor, taken from the stem cell graft. Source of these receptors: a human donor who donated a stem cell graft to a child with SCID.

This clonotype was seen only a few times. This sequence joins TRBV7-2 and TRBJ2-2; no definite D call. Germline CDR1 reads SGHTA; CDR2 reads FQGNSA. Trimming removed 2 bases at V and 7 bases at J, with 8 bases between. The CDR3 has 13 residues. The CDR3 coding sequence is TGTGCCAGCAGCTTATCGGATAGCGGGGAGCTGTTTTTT. Translated: CASSLSDSGELFF.

This clonotype was detected a few times. This chain joins TRBV20-1 and TRBJ2-2; TRBD1 aligns across 9 bases. The J segment lost 6 bases and the V segment lost 6 bases, leaving 8 bases of the junction unmatched. CDR3 length: 14 residues. Per germline, CDR1 DFQATT and CDR2 SNEGSKA (reference sequence). CDR3 amino acids: CSAPPGTGSGELFF. CDR3 DNA: TGCAGTGCCCCCCCCGGGACAGGGTCCGGGGAGCTGTTTTTT.

This clonotype came up many times. V gene TRBV5-6 combines with J gene TRBJ2-2; the match to TRBD2 covers 9 bases. The germline V gene encodes CDR1 SGHDT and CDR2 YYEEEE. This CDR3 comprises 15 residues. V lost 4 bases, J lost 3 bases, and 4 bases stayed unmatched. The CDR3 sequence is CASSAGGAYTGELFF. The CDR3, as DNA: TGTGCCAGCAGCGCGGGGGGGGCTTACACCGGGGAGCTGTTTTTT.

This clonotype was seen a few times. J is TRBJ1-4 and V is TRBV11-2, with 8 bases fitting TRBD1. There are 14 residues in the CDR3. In germline, CDR1 is SGHAT, CDR2 FQNNGV. J gave up 12 bases and V 8 bases, and 14 bases lay outside the gene matches. The CDR3 loop is CASGRTGFSRELFF. The CDR3 nucleotides read TGTGCCAGCGGCCGGACAGGGTTTTCGAGGGAACTGTTTTTT. Variable domain in full (rest from reference TRBV11-2 and TRBJ1-4): EAGVAQSPRYKIIEKRQSVAFWCNPISGHATLYWYQQILGQGPKLLIQFQNNGVVDDSQLPKDRFSAERLKGVDSTLKIQPAKLEDSAVYLCASGRTGFSRELFFGSGTQLSVL.

The CDR3 reads CATESGGRENIQYF. As DNA, the CDR3 is TGTGCCACCGAAAGCGGGGGGCGGGAAAACATTCAGTACTTC. The chain recombines TRBV15 with TRBJ2-4, with 9 bases identical to TRBD2. This CDR3 contains 14 residues. Germline-derived CDR1 and CDR2 are LNHNV and YYDKDF (reference sequence). V shed 8 bases and J 5 bases; nucleotides not matched to a gene: 7.

The chain is built from TRBV27 and TRBJ2-1; TRBD2 agrees at 11 bases. The germline V gene has CDR1 MNHEY and CDR2 SMNVEV (reference sequence). The length of the CDR3 is 14 residues. Trimming cost V 3 bases and J 10 bases; bases outside gene matches: 5. The CDR3 loop is CASSFSGGAGEQFF. Written as DNA, the CDR3 is TGTGCCAGCAGTTTTAGCGGGGGGGCGGGGGAGCAGTTCTTC.

The chain has TRBV9 and TRBJ2-7, with 8 positions matching TRBD2. CDR1 SGDLS and CDR2 YYNGEE come from the germline V gene. V lost 0 bases to trimming and J lost 6 bases; unmatched junction nucleotides: 5. There are 14 residues in the CDR3. CDR3 sequence: CASSVGSGGLEQYF. The CDR3 DNA is TGTGCCAGCAGCGTAGGAAGCGGGGGCCTCGAGCAGTACTTC. The whole variable domain, filled in from reference TRBV9 and TRBJ2-7, reads DSGVTQTPKHLITATGQRVTLRCSPRSGDLSVYWYQQSLDQGLQFLIQYYNGEERAKGNILERFSAQQFPDLHSELNLSSLELGDSALYFCASSVGSGGLEQYFGPGTRLTVT.

This clonotype was seen many times. The chain has TRBV27 and TRBJ2-1; TRBD1 matches at 7 bases. The CDR3 totals 15 residues. Germline V gene data show CDR1 as MNHEY and CDR2 as SMNVEV (reference sequence). Unmatched junction bases numbered 10, after V lost 5 bases and J lost 6 bases. CDR3 coding DNA: TGTGCCAGCAGTCCCCGGGACAGCCGGGCCAATGAGCAGTTCTTC. Translated: CASSPRDSRANEQFF.

This chain connects TRBV18 to TRBJ1-6; D is perhaps TRBD1 (5 bases). Per germline, CDR1 KGHSH and CDR2 LQKENI. Trimming shortened V by 2 bases and J by 8 bases, and 10 bases separated the two germline ends. CDR3 size: 14 residues. The CDR3 is CASSPTGRDSPLHF. The DNA for the CDR3 is TGTGCCAGCTCACCAACAGGACGGGATTCACCCCTCCACTTT.

Notes on this clonotype: This may arise from a read error, as a much more abundant clone is one base away. CDR3: CASSFQAGVTGELFF. DNA of the CDR3: TGCGCCAGCAGCTTCCAGGCCGGGGTCACCGGGGAGCTGTTTTTT. The chain is built from TRBV5-1 and TRBJ2-2, with D tentatively TRBD2 (5 bases). The V gene lost 2 bases and the J gene lost 4 bases, with 12 bases spanning the gap. CDR1 and CDR2 (germline): SGHRS, YFSETQ. The CDR3 consists of 15 residues.

This clonotype was detected only a few times. This chain joins TRBV6-5 and TRBJ2-2; 7 nucleotides align to TRBD2. Trimming cost V 0 bases and J 1 base; bases outside gene matches: 2. Germline loops: CDR1 MNHEY, CDR2 SVGAGI. This CDR3 comprises 16 residues. CDR3 sequence reads: CASSYSSGQNTGELFF. The CDR3 DNA reads as TGTGCCAGCAGTTACTCTAGCGGGCAGAACACCGGGGAGCTGTTTTTT.

The V and J genes are TRBV12-3 or TRBV12-4 and TRBJ1-2; weak D call: TRBD1 (6 bases). The V gene lost 6 bases and the J gene lost 8 bases, with 16 bases spanning the gap. This CDR3 spans 13 amino acids. The CDR3 DNA sequence: TGTGCCAGCAGGTCTACAGGGTCGAGAGGCTACACCTTC. This sequence encodes CASRSTGSRGYTF.

This clonotype was observed a handful of times. The chain recombines TRBV10-2 with TRBJ2-5; a possible D gene is TRBD2 (6 bases). This CDR3 comprises 17 residues. V dropped 2 bases and J dropped 7 bases, with 23 bases sitting between them. Looked up from germline, CDR1 is WSHSY and CDR2 is SAAADI. In nucleotides, the CDR3 is TGCGCCAGCAGTGAGGGGGCCGGGACTGGGGCGGGGTGGACCCAGTACTTC. Translated, it gives CASSEGAGTGAGWTQYF.

This clonotype was observed many times. This chain uses TRBV7-9 with TRBJ2-1; 8 positions agree with TRBD1. This CDR3 region has 16 residues. CDR1 is SEHNR and CDR2 is FQNEAQ in the germline V gene (reference sequence). V shed 1 base, J shed 4 bases, and the junction held 6 bases outside the gene matches. The CDR3 nucleotides are TGTGCCAGCAGCTTAGTGGGGACAGGTTATTACAATGAGCAGTTCTTC. As protein: CASSLVGTGYYNEQFF.

This clonotype has at least ten counts. The chain has TRBV9 and TRBJ2-3; D call uncertain. Germline V gene data show CDR1 as SGDLS and CDR2 as YYNGEE. V was shortened by 0 bases and J by 2 bases, with 16 bases between the two germline ends. This CDR3 is 17 amino acids long. Written as DNA, the CDR3 is TGTGCCAGCAGCGTAGGAAAACCCCTTGGGTCCACAGATACGCAGTATTTT. Its protein is CASSVGKPLGSTDTQYF.

This clonotype was seen many times. The genes are TRBV10-1 and TRBJ1-5; D gene ambiguous. Germline loops: CDR1 WNHNN, CDR2 SYGVQD (reference sequence). The CDR3 runs to 13 residues. V lost 3 bases and J lost 3, with 6 bases in between. In DNA form, the CDR3 reads TGCGCCAGCAGTGATGGGGTCAATCAGCCCCAGCATTTT. Translation gives CASSDGVNQPQHF.

This clonotype came up many times. This chain uses TRBV7-8 with TRBJ2-3, with 9 bases matching TRBD1. Germline CDR1 SGHVS, CDR2 FQNEAQ. The V segment lost 6 bases and the J segment 2 bases; nucleotides outside the gene matches: 3. CDR3 length: 14 residues. The CDR3 loop reads CASSGTGNTDTQYF. The CDR3 DNA reads as TGTGCCAGCAGTGGGACAGGGAACACAGATACGCAGTATTTT.

This chain connects TRBV29-1 to TRBJ2-1; no definite D call. CDR3 size: 14 residues. The germline V gene has CDR1 SQVTM and CDR2 ANQGSEA. V lost 0 bases and J 3 bases, leaving 9 bases between the germline ends. The chain's CDR3 is CSVEELKFYNEQFF. The DNA for the CDR3 is TGCAGCGTTGAAGAACTCAAGTTCTACAATGAGCAGTTCTTC.

This clonotype was recorded at least ten times. The chain combines TRBV2 with TRBJ1-5; 7 nucleotides line up with TRBD1. Germline values: CDR1 SNHLY, CDR2 FYNNEI. The trim removed 3 bases at V and 3 bases at J, leaving 5 bases unmatched. The CDR3 has 15 residues. CDR3 in amino acids: CASSDRGGPNQPQHF. CDR3 bases: TGTGCCAGCAGTGACAGGGGGGGCCCCAATCAGCCCCAGCATTTT.

The chain has TRBV12-3 or TRBV12-4 and TRBJ1-1, with 11 positions matching TRBD1. Losses at the gene ends were 3 bases for V and 8 bases for J; bases not matched to a gene: 2. The CDR3 is 13 residues long. The CDR3 sequence is CASSFWDRGEAFF. For the CDR3, the DNA is TGTGCCAGCAGTTTTTGGGACAGGGGGGAAGCTTTCTTT.

This CDR3 reads CASSLEGMYGYTF. CDR3 coding DNA: TGTGCCAGCAGCTTAGAGGGGATGTATGGCTACACCTTC. V is TRBV7-6 and J is TRBJ1-2; perhaps TRBD1 as D (5 bases). Deletions cut 1 base from V and 5 bases from J, with 8 bases between. The CDR3 has 13 residues. CDR1 is SGHVS, CDR2 FNYEAQ, per germline.

This clonotype was picked up many times. The chain uses TRBV7-9 and TRBJ2-3; tentative D call: TRBD2 (6 bases). Trimming removed 4 bases from V and 6 bases from J, with 17 bases in between. This CDR3 is 15 amino acids long. CDR1 is SEHNR, CDR2 FQNEAQ, per germline (reference sequence). CDR3 in DNA: TGTGCCAGCAGCTCCCGACTAGAGAGAATTGATACGCAGTATTTT. Its protein is CASSSRLERIDTQYF.

The J gene is TRBJ2-1, the V gene TRBV10-1, with 7 positions matching TRBD1. J was trimmed by 7 bases and V by 0 bases; bases with no gene match: 9. Germline V gene sequence: CDR1 WNHNN, CDR2 SYGVQD (reference sequence). The CDR3 is 16 amino acids. CDR3 region: CASSESFSAGGNEQFF. The CDR3 DNA follows: TGCGCCAGCAGTGAGTCGTTTTCCGCAGGGGGAAATGAGCAGTTCTTC.

This clonotype has a handful of counts. The V and J genes are TRBV6-1 and TRBJ1-1, with a possible D match to TRBD1 (5 bases). V was shortened by 6 bases and J by 1 base, with 12 bases between the two germline ends. The germline V gene has CDR1 MNHNS and CDR2 SASEGT. The CDR3 covers 14 residues. Here the CDR3 reads CASRRDFRNTEAFF. The CDR3 coding sequence is TGTGCCAGCAGACGGGACTTTCGGAACACTGAAGCTTTCTTT.

V is TRBV7-3 and J is TRBJ2-3; a possible D gene is TRBD1 (6 bases). The CDR3 runs 13 residues. Germline V gene sequence: CDR1 SGHTA, CDR2 FQGTGA. Trimming shortened V by 4 bases and J by 3 bases, and 8 bases separated the two germline ends. This CDR3 is CASSWGPTDTQYF. The CDR3, as DNA: TGTGCCAGCAGCTGGGGGCCTACAGATACGCAGTATTTT.

This clonotype has a count of ten or more. The J gene is TRBJ2-3, the V gene TRBV9; D unclear. Germline loops: CDR1 SGDLS, CDR2 YYNGEE. The CDR3 sequence is 18 residues long. V was clipped by 0 bases and J by 0 bases, with 17 bases between them. CDR3 bases: TGTGCCAGCAGCGTAGATATGAGTGGGCGGTCTAGCACAGATACGCAGTATTTT. Protein product: CASSVDMSGRSSTDTQYF.

The chain has TRBV9 and TRBJ2-3, with D perhaps matching TRBD1 (5 bases). V was clipped by 2 bases and J by 5 bases, with 15 bases between them. CDR1 and CDR2 from the germline V gene are SGDLS and YYNGEE. This CDR3 has 15 residues. The CDR3 DNA reads TGTGCCAGCAGCGTGCTGACAGACCTCATAGATACGCAGTATTTT. Translation gives CASSVLTDLIDTQYF.

The chain combines TRBV5-5 with TRBJ2-7; D tentatively reads TRBD1 or TRBD2 (6 bases each). Trimming removed 0 bases from V and 3 bases from J, with 10 bases in between. The CDR3 is 14 residues long. Per the germline V gene, CDR1 is SGHKS and CDR2 is YYEKEE (reference sequence). This CDR3 reads CASSLERGVYEQYF. The CDR3 DNA follows: TGTGCCAGCAGCTTGGAAAGGGGGGTCTACGAGCAGTACTTC.